Listed below are T cell receptor beta chains from one sample, sequenced in a study of CD8 T cells in Susac syndrome. A single record per CDR3 protein comes from TCRdb applying MiXCR to the immunoSEQ multiplex PCR reads. The table has around 190,000 distinct CDR3 sequences, approximately 95% seen once. The sequencing input was CD4+ T cells from PBMCs. Receptors originate from a human donor in good health. CDR3s include the opening cysteine and the closing phenylalanine or tryptophan. The size entry is marked missing in some rows and otherwise reads once, few, many or a size class.

J gene	clone size	V gene	CDR3 protein
TRBJ2-7	NA	TRBV29-1	CSFAGGVNEQYF
TRBJ1-5	NA	TRBV19	CASSIDSNSNQPQHF
TRBJ2-1	NA	TRBV15	CATSRRGGGLYNEQFF
TRBJ2-1	once	TRBV3-1	CASSPRGLLHEQFF
TRBJ2-2	NA	TRBV5-1	CASSLVRGARTVSGELFF
TRBJ1-1	NA	TRBV7-2	CASTGRLAFF
TRBJ2-3	NA	TRBV5-1	CASSLELASDTQYF
TRBJ1-1	NA	TRBV25-1	CASSEIGGAFF
TRBJ2-2	once	TRBV10-3	CATCQDWDTGELFF
TRBJ1-2	NA	TRBV25-1	CASSEGGRWSYTF
TRBJ1-1	NA	TRBV7-2	CASSFGGGGTEAFF
TRBJ2-7	NA	TRBV29-1	CSVSQGPPPYEQYF
TRBJ2-5	NA	TRBV7-9	CASGGETQYF
TRBJ1-3	NA	TRBV4-2	CASSRGPGGDGNTIYF
TRBJ1-1	NA	TRBV7-2	CASSLEGRAPTEAFF
TRBJ1-2	NA	TRBV29-1	CSVEGRGSYGYTF
TRBJ1-6	NA	TRBV23-1	CASSQSTAPWNSPLHF
TRBJ2-1	NA	TRBV3-1	CASSQDRGTGVHSLNEQFF
TRBJ2-5	NA	TRBV27	CASRKDRWETQYF
TRBJ1-6	NA	TRBV5-1	CASSFSGTDNSPLHF
TRBJ1-1	NA	TRBV11-2	CASERYGGTEAFF
TRBJ1-6	NA	TRBV19	CASSIRYNSPLHF
TRBJ1-4	NA	TRBV30	CAWKGGNYNEKLFF
TRBJ1-1	NA	TRBV5-1	CASSLSRTQGTEAFF
TRBJ1-2	few	TRBV7-2	CASSLVPNYGYTF
TRBJ1-5	NA	TRBV19	CASSGRSGPMHF
TRBJ1-6	NA	TRBV3-1	CASSQDLRIQRSSYNSPLHF
TRBJ1-1	NA	TRBV5-1	CASSLAVSGTEAFF
TRBJ2-2	NA	TRBV28	CASIKPSPGQATSNTGELFF
TRBJ2-3	NA	TRBV28	CASGPYTGVNPDTQYF
TRBJ1-5	NA	TRBV4-1	CASTPDSFNQPQHF
TRBJ2-3	NA	TRBV29-1	CSVEVSTDTQYF
TRBJ1-1	NA	TRBV20-1	CSVRPGMIEAFF
TRBJ1-2	NA	TRBV6-5	CASSYSGYGYTF
TRBJ2-5	NA	TRBV7-9	CASSLPSGLWETQYF
TRBJ2-2	NA	TRBV5-1	CASSLTGVTGELFF
TRBJ2-5	NA	TRBV7-9	CASSLDAGTQYF
TRBJ2-1	NA	TRBV7-3	CASRRDRGPYNEQFF
TRBJ2-5	NA	TRBV7-2	CASSLILPGRLWETQYF
TRBJ2-7	NA	TRBV6-5	CASSYDRPAYEQYF
TRBJ1-2	NA	TRBV5-4	CASSGGTGNNYGYTF
TRBJ2-1	NA	TRBV3-1	CASSQVTYSYNEQFF
TRBJ1-1	NA	TRBV28	CAVQGESTEAFF
TRBJ1-2	NA	TRBV5-1	CASSFSQVYGYTF
TRBJ2-3	NA	TRBV3-1	CASRKRQTRTDTQYF
TRBJ2-7	NA	TRBV30	CAWSVSRPFGQGRYEQYF
TRBJ2-5	NA	TRBV29-1	CSVAAGTRETQYF
TRBJ2-3	NA	TRBV5-8	CASSGWPGLAVPDTQYF
TRBJ2-3	NA	TRBV3-1	CASSQLGRPDTQYF
TRBJ2-5	NA	TRBV11-2	CASSPRRGFGETQYF